This TCR beta chain was obtained from a study of T cell responses to AZD1222 COVID-19 vaccine. Overall study results and limits: Of the AZD1222 recipients, only six were seropositive at baseline. Recipients of two AZD1222 doses showed rising Spike-specific TCR breadth and depth. Spike was spanned by vaccine-associated CD4 TCRs, which were dominant at 160-218 and 743-854. Females outnumbered males among donors, who were mostly white British; clonal diversity was possibly underestimated.

On this clone itself: Its antigen is as yet unknown.

V lost 3 bases to trimming and J lost 7 bases, with 18 bases between them. The V gene's germline CDR1 is SGHTA and CDR2 FQGNSA. The CDR3 is made up of 15 amino acids. Clones were sequenced by immunoSEQ multiplex PCR, and TCRdb holds only the in-frame ones, with some missing. The data show around 140,000 clones, with about 88% seen just once and about 4.7% held by the top ten. Sequences were derived from peripheral blood, sampled on day 0 of AZD1222 vaccination. The TCR originated in an adult in good health. The rearrangement joins TRBV7-2 to TRBJ2-5; TRBD2 might be the D (6 bases). The chain's CDR3 is CASSFGSGTLGTQYF. The CDR3 DNA reads as TGTGCCAGCAGCTTTGGTTCAGGGACTTTAGGGACCCAGTACTTC.